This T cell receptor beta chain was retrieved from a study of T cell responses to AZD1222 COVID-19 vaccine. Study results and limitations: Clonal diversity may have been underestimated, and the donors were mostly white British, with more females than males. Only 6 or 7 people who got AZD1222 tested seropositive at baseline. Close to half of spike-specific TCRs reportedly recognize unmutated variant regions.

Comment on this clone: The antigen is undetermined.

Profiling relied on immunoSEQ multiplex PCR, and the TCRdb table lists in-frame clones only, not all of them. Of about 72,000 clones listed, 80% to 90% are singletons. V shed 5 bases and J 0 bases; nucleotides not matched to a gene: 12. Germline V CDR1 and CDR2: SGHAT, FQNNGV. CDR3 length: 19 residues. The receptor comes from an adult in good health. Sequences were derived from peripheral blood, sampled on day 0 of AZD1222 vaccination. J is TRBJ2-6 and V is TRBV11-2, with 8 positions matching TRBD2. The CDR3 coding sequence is TGTGCCAGCAGCCTAACCGGGGGGGCGGGCTACTCTGGGGCCAACGTCCTGACTTTC. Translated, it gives CASSLTGGAGYSGANVLTF.